This passage covers 29 T cell receptor beta chains from one sample sequenced in a study of cytomegalovirus exposure and HLA in healthy donors. Primers included in the PCR were 60 Vbeta and 13 Jbeta primers. The table came from immunoSEQ multiplex PCR; TCRdb's copy has only in-frame clones and leaves some out. The sample yields 150,000 to 200,000 clones, 75% to 85% seen once. The specimen was PBMCs. Source of these receptors: a woman aged 45-65 years in good health and CMV-seronegative.

This clone was seen a handful of times. The rearrangement joins TRBV6-6 to TRBJ1-4, with TRBD1 matching 11 bases. CDR3 size: 15 residues. J was trimmed by 8 bases and V by 2 bases; bases with no gene match: 4. CDR1 MNHNY and CDR2 SVGAGI come from the germline V gene (reference sequence). CDR3 residues: CASSYLGQGDEKLFF. CDR3 DNA: TGTGCCAGCAGTTACCTGGGACAGGGGGACGAAAAACTGTTTTTT.

V is TRBV4-3 and J is TRBJ1-1; TRBD1 matches 8 bases. The J segment lost 1 base and the V segment lost 4 bases, leaving 2 bases of the junction unmatched. The germline V gene has CDR1 LGHNA and CDR2 YSLEER. The CDR3 is 14 amino acids. The CDR3, as DNA: TGCGCCAGCAGCCGGGACAGGCAGAACACTGAAGCTTTCTTT. This sequence encodes CASSRDRQNTEAFF.

As regards this clone: The junction does not match germline at one end; this may be a read error. This chain joins TRBV9 and TRBJ1-1; D is unclear. In germline, CDR1 is SGDLS, CDR2 YYNGEE. The CDR3 totals 17 residues. This CDR3 reads CASSVGPGTLLNAEAFF. CDR3 in DNA: TGTGCCAGCAGCGTAGGCCCAGGTACCCTCTTGAACGCTGAAGCTTTCTTT.

The CDR3, as DNA: TGTGCCAGCAGCTTTGCAGGGGGCTATTCACCCCTCCACTTT. Its protein is CASSFAGGYSPLHF. The chain uses TRBV7-2 and TRBJ1-6; 8 bases fit TRBD1. The junction had 3 bases not matched to a gene; V was cut back by 3 bases and J by 8 bases. CDR3 length: 14 residues. Germline loops: CDR1 SGHTA, CDR2 FQGNSA.

The chain joins TRBV9 to TRBJ2-7, with 7 nucleotides matching TRBD1. V gave up 0 bases and J gave up 4 bases; unmatched junction bases: 10. CDR3 size: 16 residues. CDR1 and CDR2 from the germline V gene are SGDLS and YYNGEE. The chain's CDR3 is CASSVGSWTGRYEQYF. CDR3 coding DNA: TGTGCCAGCAGCGTAGGTTCCTGGACAGGACGTTACGAGCAGTACTTC.

This chain connects TRBV11-3 to TRBJ2-2; maybe TRBD1 (6 bases). The CDR3 sequence is 15 residues long. V lost 3 bases and J 4 bases, leaving 12 bases between the germline ends. Germline-derived CDR1 and CDR2 are SGHNT and YENEEA. For the CDR3, the DNA is TGTGCCAGCAGCTTTAGAGGGGGTAGCACCGGGGAGCTGTTTTTT. Its protein is CASSFRGGSTGELFF.

The CDR3, as DNA: TGTGCCTGGAGCGCGGGACTAGCGGGTGAGCAGTACTTC. Its protein is CAWSAGLAGEQYF. The chain carries TRBV30 and TRBJ2-7, with 12 nucleotides matching TRBD2. Trimming cost V 3 bases and J 7 bases; bases outside gene matches: 4. The CDR3 runs to 13 residues. Per the germline V gene, CDR1 is GTSNPN and CDR2 is SVGIG (reference sequence).

This sequence joins TRBV11-2 and TRBJ2-5; perhaps TRBD2 as D (7 bases). Germline values: CDR1 SGHAT, CDR2 FQNNGV. V was cut by 0 bases and J by 5 bases, with 13 bases left in between. The CDR3 loop spans 15 amino acids. CDR3 DNA: TGTGCCAGCAGCTTAGATGTCGGGGGGCGTGAGACCCAGTACTTC. Protein: CASSLDVGGRETQYF.

The chain uses TRBV7-2 and TRBJ1-1, with 7 positions matching TRBD1. The CDR3 has 16 amino acids. Trimming cost V 7 bases and J 0 bases; bases outside gene matches: 11. The V gene's germline CDR1 is SGHTA and CDR2 FQGNSA. CDR3: CASTRDRAYMNTEAFF. CDR3 nucleotide sequence: TGTGCCAGCACCCGAGACAGGGCGTATATGAACACTGAAGCTTTCTTT.

V gene TRBV18 combines with J gene TRBJ1-2; possible D gene TRBD1, 6 bases. The CDR3 spans 14 residues. CDR1 and CDR2 (germline): KGHSH, LQKENI. V was shortened by 4 bases and J by 8 bases, with 17 bases between the two germline ends. CDR3 bases: TGTGCCAGCTCACAAGGACAGCCGTCTGGGGGCTACACCTTC. Translating gives CASSQGQPSGGYTF.

The CDR3 nucleotides are TGTGCCAGCAGCCGACAGGGAAGTAACCTTCAGCCCCAGCATTTT. Protein: CASSRQGSNLQPQHF. This chain joins TRBV7-2 and TRBJ1-5; 7 nucleotides align to TRBD1. V dropped 5 bases and J dropped 6; count of bases not matched to a gene: 10. This CDR3 comprises 15 residues. Per germline, CDR1 SGHTA and CDR2 FQGNSA.

V gene TRBV5-1 combines with J gene TRBJ2-3, with a possible D match to TRBD2 (6 bases). The V and J ends lost 5 bases and 0 bases respectively, with 19 bases between them. The CDR3 sequence is 17 residues long. The germline V gene has CDR1 SGHRS and CDR2 YFSETQ. The CDR3 loop reads CASRPGAGTPSTDTQYF. For the CDR3, the DNA is TGCGCCAGCAGGCCCGGGGCGGGAACCCCTAGCACAGATACGCAGTATTTT.

The chain has TRBV6-5 and TRBJ1-1; D gene uncertain. V was pared by 5 bases and J by 9 bases, with 13 bases between. Germline CDR1 MNHEY, CDR2 SVGAGI. The CDR3 is 12 amino acids. As DNA, the CDR3 is TGTGCCAGCAGTCAACGAGGCAGCCAAGCTTTCTTT. This sequence encodes CASSQRGSQAFF.

The V call is TRBV2, the J call TRBJ2-3, with 8 bases lining up with TRBD2. CDR1 SNHLY and CDR2 FYNNEI come from the germline V gene. J gave up 3 bases and V 8 bases, and 13 bases lay outside the gene matches. The CDR3 totals 16 residues. This CDR3 is CASGGGAGVRTDTQYF. In DNA form, the CDR3 reads TGTGCCAGCGGTGGGGGAGCGGGAGTTCGAACAGATACGCAGTATTTT.

The V call is TRBV18, the J call TRBJ1-2; D unresolved. Trimming pared 0 bases from V and 7 bases from J, leaving 18 bases between. This CDR3 has 16 residues. Germline V lookup: CDR1 KGHSH, CDR2 LQKENI. The CDR3 protein is CASSPPSRKKGGGYTF. CDR3 DNA: TGTGCCAGCTCACCACCTTCCAGGAAAAAGGGAGGTGGCTACACCTTC.

For this clone: The germline gene is not matched at one end of the junction; a read error may be the cause. The gene calls are TRBV7-7 and TRBJ2-5, with D tentatively TRBD1 (6 bases). Germline V gene lookup returns CDR1 SSHAT and CDR2 FNYEAQ (reference sequence). CDR3 length: 12 residues. CDR3: CASSVQGETQYF. The CDR3, as DNA: TGTGCTAGCAGCGTCCAGGGGGAGACCCAGTACTTC.

This chain joins TRBV6-4 and TRBJ2-2; 9 nucleotides line up with TRBD1. Germline V gene data show CDR1 as MRHNA and CDR2 as SNTAGT. The CDR3 covers 14 residues. J was trimmed by 5 bases and V by 7 bases; bases with no gene match: 5. CDR3 region: CASKGQGRTGELFF. In DNA form, the CDR3 reads TGTGCCAGCAAGGGACAGGGTCGAACCGGGGAGCTGTTTTTT.

The chain couples TRBV7-2 to TRBJ1-5; D not certain. From germline, CDR1 is SGHTA and CDR2 FQGNSA. The CDR3 runs 13 residues. The germline V and J ends were trimmed by 1 base and 6 bases, with 7 bases remaining between them. The CDR3 reads CASSLDSSQPQHF. CDR3 coding DNA: TGTGCCAGCAGCTTAGACAGCTCTCAGCCCCAGCATTTT.

The rearrangement links TRBV6-5 to TRBJ2-7, with 9 bases matching TRBD1. The ends lost 4 bases at V and 6 bases at J; junction bases unmatched: 1. Germline V gene sequence: CDR1 MNHEY, CDR2 SVGAGI. The CDR3 is 12 amino acids. The CDR3, as DNA: TGTGCCAGCAGTTGGACAGGGGTCGAGCAGTACTTC. Translation gives CASSWTGVEQYF.

The J gene is TRBJ2-2, the V gene TRBV15; TRBD2 matches at 12 bases. CDR1 and CDR2 from the germline V gene are LNHNV and YYDKDF (reference sequence). The J segment lost 4 bases and the V segment lost 5 bases, leaving 8 bases of the junction unmatched. CDR3 size: 17 residues. The CDR3 loop is CATSQAGLAGTTGELFF. The CDR3 DNA reads as TGTGCCACCAGCCAAGCCGGACTAGCGGGAACCACCGGGGAGCTGTTTTTT.

The sample holds one count of this clone. The genes are TRBV6-5 and TRBJ1-2, with D possibly TRBD1 on 6 matching bases. Germline CDR1 is MNHEY and CDR2 is SVGAGI. This CDR3 is 15 amino acids long. V lost 4 bases to trimming and J lost 8 bases, with 20 bases between them. Here the CDR3 reads CASSSPGAGDRGYTF. The CDR3 DNA is TGTGCCAGCAGTTCCCCAGGGGCAGGGGACCGGGGCTACACCTTC.

Comments on this clone: Germline is not matched at one junction end, which may reflect a read error. The rearrangement links TRBV7-9 to TRBJ1-1; 9 bases fit TRBD1. This CDR3 has 17 amino acids. Germline-derived CDR1 and CDR2 are SEHNR and FQNEAQ (reference sequence). CDR3: CSSSLQPGQGGVAEAFF. CDR3 sequence (DNA): TGTTCCAGCAGCTTACAACCGGGACAGGGAGGGGTGGCTGAAGCTTTCTTT.

The DNA of the CDR3 is TGTGCCAGCAGTTCCCCGGACAGGGGATATGGAAACACCATATATTTT. Amino acids: CASSSPDRGYGNTIYF. This chain uses TRBV6-6 with TRBJ1-3; 9 nucleotides agree with TRBD1. The CDR3 is 16 amino acids. V shed 4 bases, J shed 3 bases, and the junction held 7 bases outside the gene matches. Germline V gene data show CDR1 as MNHNY and CDR2 as SVGAGI (reference sequence).

This sequence joins TRBV4-1 and TRBJ2-7; D uncertain. The germline CDR1 and CDR2 sequences are MGHRA and YSYEKL. This CDR3 region has 13 residues. V gave up 2 bases and J gave up 3 bases, with 8 bases separating them. Written as DNA, the CDR3 is TGCGCCAGCAGCCAAATCCCAGGCTACGAGCAGTACTTC. It is translated as CASSQIPGYEQYF.

The chain employs TRBV7-6 and TRBJ1-3; weak D call: TRBD1 (5 bases). V was pared by 0 bases and J by 0 bases, with 9 bases between. Germline V gives CDR1 SGHVS, CDR2 FNYEAQ. CDR3 length equals 16 residues. CDR3 DNA: TGTGCCAGCAGCTTAGCGGGGCCCTACTCTGGAAACACCATATATTTT. Encoded protein: CASSLAGPYSGNTIYF.

The chain joins TRBV5-1 to TRBJ2-1, with D maybe TRBD2 (6 bases). The CDR3 runs 16 residues. Trimming left V 0 bases short and J 9 bases short, with 19 bases between. Germline V lookup: CDR1 SGHRS, CDR2 YFSETQ. In DNA form, the CDR3 reads TGCGCCAGCAGCTTGGGGCTTGAGCTAGCGTGGATTGAGCAGTTCTTC. Residues: CASSLGLELAWIEQFF.

This rearrangement joins TRBV9 to TRBJ2-1; D possibly corresponds to TRBD2 (6 bases). V lost 3 bases and J 5 bases, leaving 12 bases between the germline ends. The CDR3 extends over 14 amino acids. Germline V gene sequence: CDR1 SGDLS, CDR2 YYNGEE. CDR3 sequence reads: CASSAGGTNNEQFF. The CDR3 DNA reads as TGTGCCAGCAGCGCCGGAGGGACCAACAATGAGCAGTTCTTC. The full variable domain, its missing parts supplied by reference TRBV9 and TRBJ2-1, is DSGVTQTPKHLITATGQRVTLRCSPRSGDLSVYWYQQSLDQGLQFLIQYYNGEERAKGNILERFSAQQFPDLHSELNLSSLELGDSALYFCASSAGGTNNEQFFGPGTRLTVL.

The chain carries TRBV4-1 and TRBJ2-4, with D possibly matching TRBD2 (5 bases). CDR1 and CDR2 (germline): MGHRA, YSYEKL. Trimming left V 4 bases short and J 7 bases short, with 11 bases between. CDR3 size: 13 residues. The CDR3 here is CASSLDRGNIQYF. CDR3 bases: TGCGCCAGCAGCCTAGACCGCGGGAACATTCAGTACTTC.

The chain links TRBV4-1 to TRBJ2-7, with 9 nucleotides matching TRBD1. Germline CDR1 and CDR2: MGHRA and YSYEKL. This CDR3 is 19 amino acids long. V shed 0 bases and J 3 bases; nucleotides not matched to a gene: 15. This CDR3 is CASSQEGTGGSISIYEQYF. As DNA, the CDR3 is TGCGCCAGCAGCCAAGAAGGCACAGGGGGCTCTATTTCTATCTACGAGCAGTACTTC.